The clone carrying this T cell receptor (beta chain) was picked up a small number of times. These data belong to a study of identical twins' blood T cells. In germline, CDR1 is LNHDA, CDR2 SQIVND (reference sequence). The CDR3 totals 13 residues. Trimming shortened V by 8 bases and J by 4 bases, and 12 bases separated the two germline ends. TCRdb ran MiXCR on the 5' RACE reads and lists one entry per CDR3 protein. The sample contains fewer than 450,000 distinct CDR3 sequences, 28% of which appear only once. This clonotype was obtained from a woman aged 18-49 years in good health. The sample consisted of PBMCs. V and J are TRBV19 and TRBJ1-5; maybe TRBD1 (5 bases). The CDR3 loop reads CASGAGRNQPQHF. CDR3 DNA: TGTGCCAGTGGGGCAGGACGGAATCAGCCCCAGCATTTT.